The clone carrying this TCR beta chain was detected a few times. V lost 2 bases and J lost 6, with 13 bases in between. CDR1 and CDR2 from the germline V gene are SNHLY and FYNNEI. This CDR3 has 14 residues. This sample was included in a study of resident and recirculating memory T cells in vitiligo. Libraries were prepared by immunoSEQ multiplex PCR; TCRdb keeps only in-frame clonotypes and omits some of them. Of 70,000 to 75,000 clones listed, approximately 91% are singletons. Sequenced sample: blood. The sequence derives from a male donor with vitiligo. J is TRBJ1-1 and V is TRBV2; D is unresolved. The CDR3 nucleotides read TGTGCCAGCAGTGAAATCGGAGGATGGTCTGAAGCTTTCTTT. Translation gives CASSEIGGWSEAFF.